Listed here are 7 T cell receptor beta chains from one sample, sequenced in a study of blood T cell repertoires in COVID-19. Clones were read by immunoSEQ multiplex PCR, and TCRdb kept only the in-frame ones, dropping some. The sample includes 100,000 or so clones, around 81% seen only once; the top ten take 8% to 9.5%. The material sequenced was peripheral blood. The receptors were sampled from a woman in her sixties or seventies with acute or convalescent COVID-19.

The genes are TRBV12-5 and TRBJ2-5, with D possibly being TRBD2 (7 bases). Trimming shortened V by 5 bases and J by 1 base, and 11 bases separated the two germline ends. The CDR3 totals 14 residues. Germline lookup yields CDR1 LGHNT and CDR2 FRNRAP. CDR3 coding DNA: TGTGCTAGTGGTCCCCGGGGGGCCCAAGAGACCCAGTACTTC. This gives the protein CASGPRGAQETQYF. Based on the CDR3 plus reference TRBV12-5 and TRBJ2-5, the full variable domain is DARVTQTPRHKVTEMGQEVTMRCQPILGHNTVFWYRQTMMQGLELLAYFRNRAPLDDSGMPKDRFSAEMPDATLATLKIQPSEPRDSAVYFCASGPRGAQETQYFGPGTRLLVL.

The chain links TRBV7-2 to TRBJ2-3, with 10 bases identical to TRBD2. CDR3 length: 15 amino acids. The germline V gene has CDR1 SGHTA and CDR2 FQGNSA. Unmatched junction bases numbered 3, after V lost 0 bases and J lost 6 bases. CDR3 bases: TGTGCCAGCAGCTTAGCTAGCGGGGGGCAGGATACGCAGTATTTT. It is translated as CASSLASGGQDTQYF.

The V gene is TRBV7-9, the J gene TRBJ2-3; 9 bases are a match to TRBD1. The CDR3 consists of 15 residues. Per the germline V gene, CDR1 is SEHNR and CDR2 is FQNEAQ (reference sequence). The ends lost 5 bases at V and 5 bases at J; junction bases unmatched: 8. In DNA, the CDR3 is TGTGCCAGCAGCAACGACAGGGGGGTAGAAGATACGCAGTATTTT. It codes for CASSNDRGVEDTQYF.

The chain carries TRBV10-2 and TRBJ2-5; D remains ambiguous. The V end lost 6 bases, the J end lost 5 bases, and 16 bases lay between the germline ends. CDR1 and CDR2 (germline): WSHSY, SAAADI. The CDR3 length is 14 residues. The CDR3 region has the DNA TGCGCCAGCAGCCCTCAGGCCGCCGTCGAGACCCAGTACTTC. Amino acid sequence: CASSPQAAVETQYF.

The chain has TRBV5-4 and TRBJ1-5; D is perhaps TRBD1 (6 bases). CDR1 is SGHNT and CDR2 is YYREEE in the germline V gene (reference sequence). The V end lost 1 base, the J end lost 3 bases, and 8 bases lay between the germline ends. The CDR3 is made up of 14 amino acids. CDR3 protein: CASSLKGDNQPQHF. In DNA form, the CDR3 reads TGTGCCAGCAGCTTGAAGGGGGACAATCAGCCCCAGCATTTT.

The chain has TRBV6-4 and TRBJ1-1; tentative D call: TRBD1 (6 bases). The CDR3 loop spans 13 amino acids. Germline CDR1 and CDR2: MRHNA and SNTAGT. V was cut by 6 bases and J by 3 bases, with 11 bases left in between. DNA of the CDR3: TGTGCCAGCAGGAGGGAGGGGGACACTGAAGCTTTCTTT. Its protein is CASRREGDTEAFF.

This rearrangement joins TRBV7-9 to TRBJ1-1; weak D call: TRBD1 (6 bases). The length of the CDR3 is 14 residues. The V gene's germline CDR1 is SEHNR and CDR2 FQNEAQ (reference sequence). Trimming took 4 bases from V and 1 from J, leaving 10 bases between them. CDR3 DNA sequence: TGTGCCAGCAGCTCAGGGGCCACGAACACTGAAGCTTTCTTT. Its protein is CASSSGATNTEAFF.